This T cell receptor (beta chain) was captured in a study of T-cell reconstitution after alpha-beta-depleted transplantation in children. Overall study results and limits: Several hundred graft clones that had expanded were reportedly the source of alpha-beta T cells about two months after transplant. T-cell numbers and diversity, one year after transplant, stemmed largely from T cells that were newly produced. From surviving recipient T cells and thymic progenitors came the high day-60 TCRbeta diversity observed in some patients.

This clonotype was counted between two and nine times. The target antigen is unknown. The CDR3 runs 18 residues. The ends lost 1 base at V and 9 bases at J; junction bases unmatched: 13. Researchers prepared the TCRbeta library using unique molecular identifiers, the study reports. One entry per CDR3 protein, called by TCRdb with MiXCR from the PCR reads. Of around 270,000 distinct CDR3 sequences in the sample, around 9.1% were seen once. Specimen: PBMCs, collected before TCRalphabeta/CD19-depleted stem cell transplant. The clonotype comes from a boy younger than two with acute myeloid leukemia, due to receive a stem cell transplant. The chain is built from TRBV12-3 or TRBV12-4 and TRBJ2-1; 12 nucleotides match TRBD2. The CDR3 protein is CASSLVFGRASGGVEQFF. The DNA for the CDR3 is TGTGCCAGCAGTTTAGTGTTTGGGCGGGCTAGCGGGGGGGTTGAGCAGTTCTTC.